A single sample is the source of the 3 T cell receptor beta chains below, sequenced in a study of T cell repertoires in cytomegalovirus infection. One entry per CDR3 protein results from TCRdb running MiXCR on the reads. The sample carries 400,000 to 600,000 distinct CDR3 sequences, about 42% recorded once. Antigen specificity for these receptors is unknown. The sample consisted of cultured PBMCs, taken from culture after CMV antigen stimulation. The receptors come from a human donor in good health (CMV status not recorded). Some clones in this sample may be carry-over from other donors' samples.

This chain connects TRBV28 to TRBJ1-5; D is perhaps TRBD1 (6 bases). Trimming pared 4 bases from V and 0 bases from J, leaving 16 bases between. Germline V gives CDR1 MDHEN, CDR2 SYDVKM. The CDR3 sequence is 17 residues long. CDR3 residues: CASSYSLSGDSNQPQHF. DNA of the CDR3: TGTGCCAGCAGTTATTCGTTATCAGGGGATAGCAATCAGCCCCAGCATTTT.

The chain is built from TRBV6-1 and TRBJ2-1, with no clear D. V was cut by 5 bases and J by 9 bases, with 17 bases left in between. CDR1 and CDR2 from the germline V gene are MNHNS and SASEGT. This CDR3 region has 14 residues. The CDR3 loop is CASSLKNPGREQFF. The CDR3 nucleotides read TGTGCCAGCAGTCTGAAGAACCCCGGTCGTGAGCAGTTCTTC.

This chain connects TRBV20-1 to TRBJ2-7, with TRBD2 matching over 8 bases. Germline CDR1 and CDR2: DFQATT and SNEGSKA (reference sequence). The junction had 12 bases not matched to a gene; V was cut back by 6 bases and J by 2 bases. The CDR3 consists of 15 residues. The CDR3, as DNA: TGCAGTGCCGATAGAAGCGGGGGATCCCCCTACGAGCAGTACTTC. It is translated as CSADRSGGSPYEQYF.